Each of the 19 T cell receptor beta chains below was sequenced from the same sample in a study of OX40 agonist ivuxolimab in advanced cancers. Data came from immunoSEQ multiplex PCR; TCRdb stores just in-frame clones and leaves some out. The table records 35,000 to 45,000 clones, 70% to 85% of them present only once. Sample: CD4+ or CD8+ T cells sorted from blood, taken in a trial of the OX40 agonist ivuxolimab. These TCRs come from an adult with an advanced solid tumor such as melanoma, head and neck, liver or kidney cancer.

This sequence joins TRBV4-1 and TRBJ2-3, with no clear D. The CDR3 contains 15 residues. V lost 4 bases and J lost 3, with 14 bases in between. Germline assignment: CDR1 MGHRA and CDR2 YSYEKL. The CDR3 DNA follows: TGCGCCAGCAGCCTAAGAGTGGAGAGAACAGATACGCAGTATTTT. This gives the protein CASSLRVERTDTQYF.

The chain combines TRBV2 with TRBJ2-1, with 9 bases that match TRBD1. This CDR3 contains 16 residues. CDR1 is SNHLY and CDR2 is FYNNEI in the germline V gene. The V segment lost 4 bases and the J segment 5 bases; nucleotides outside the gene matches: 9. The CDR3 nucleotides read TGTGCCAGCAGTGCCCCCCGGGACAGGGCAGACAATGAGCAGTTCTTC. Translating gives CASSAPRDRADNEQFF.

The J gene is TRBJ2-7, the V gene TRBV7-9, with TRBD2 matching 9 bases. This CDR3 has 15 amino acids. J was trimmed by 0 bases and V by 6 bases; bases with no gene match: 6. Germline assignment: CDR1 SEHNR and CDR2 FQNEAQ (reference sequence). CDR3 residues: CASSFSGGSSYEQYF. CDR3 bases: TGTGCCAGCAGTTTTAGCGGGGGCAGCTCCTACGAGCAGTACTTC.

This chain joins TRBV7-6 and TRBJ2-5, with D uncertain. Germline-derived CDR1 and CDR2 are SGHVS and FNYEAQ. The CDR3 runs 13 residues. The ends were cut back, 5 bases at V and 2 bases at J, with 9 bases in the middle. This chain's CDR3 is CASSPREQETQYF. The CDR3 nucleotides read TGTGCCAGCAGCCCCCGAGAGCAAGAGACCCAGTACTTC.

This clone is a singleton in its sample. CDR3 DNA: TGTGCCAGCAGCTTAGCTGGACTAGCGGGGACCTACAATGAGCAGTTCTTC. Protein product: CASSLAGLAGTYNEQFF. The chain is built from TRBV7-9 and TRBJ2-1, with 12 bases matching TRBD2. Per germline, CDR1 SEHNR and CDR2 FQNEAQ (reference sequence). This CDR3 comprises 17 residues. V trimming: 0 bases; J trimming: 2 bases; junction bases outside the gene matches: 2.

The rearrangement links TRBV11-1 to TRBJ2-3; D remains unclear. Looked up from germline, CDR1 is SGHAT and CDR2 is FQDESV (reference sequence). The CDR3 spans 11 residues. The germline V and J ends were trimmed by 5 bases and 4 bases, with 4 bases remaining between them. The CDR3 DNA sequence: TGTGCCAGCAGCGACCCAGATACGCAGTATTTT. Encoded protein: CASSDPDTQYF. The whole variable domain, filled in from reference TRBV11-1 and TRBJ2-3, reads EAEVAQSPRYKITEKSQAVAFWCDPISGHATLYWYRQILGQGPELLVQFQDESVVDDSQLPKDRFSAERLKGVDSTLKIQPAELGDSAMYLCASSDPDTQYFGPGTRLTVL.

The chain is built from TRBV10-3 and TRBJ2-1; D perhaps matches TRBD1 (5 bases). The CDR3 length is 17 residues. V was pared by 0 bases and J by 0 bases, with 12 bases between. CDR1 and CDR2 (germline): ENHRY, SYGVKD. The CDR3 reads CAISESQGESSYNEQFF. CDR3 DNA: TGTGCCATCAGTGAGTCGCAGGGCGAAAGCTCCTACAATGAGCAGTTCTTC.

Judged by abundance, this clone is medium-sized (0.01 to 0.1%). CDR3 amino acids: CASSLVPPGQGLISSEKLFF. CDR3 coding DNA: TGTGCCAGCAGCTTGGTCCCGCCGGGACAGGGGTTGATTAGCAGTGAAAAACTGTTTTTT. The genes are TRBV5-5 and TRBJ1-4; TRBD1 matches at 10 bases. The CDR3 extends over 20 amino acids. J lost 7 bases, V lost 0 bases, and 18 bases had no gene match. Germline CDR1 reads SGHKS; CDR2 reads YYEKEE (reference sequence).

CDR3 sequence (DNA): TGTGCCAGCAGCCAAGGACAGGGCACTGAAGCTTTCTTT. It is translated as CASSQGQGTEAFF. The J gene is TRBJ1-1, the V gene TRBV4-2; 7 nucleotides match TRBD1. Germline CDR1 reads LGHNA; CDR2 reads YNFKEQ. Trimming at V came to 1 base and at J to 4 bases, leaving 0 bases not matched to a gene. This CDR3 contains 13 residues.

The chain links TRBV4-1 to TRBJ2-5, with D maybe TRBD2 (5 bases). Germline CDR1 reads MGHRA; CDR2 reads YSYEKL. The CDR3 covers 15 residues. The V gene lost 0 bases and the J gene lost 5 bases, with 13 bases spanning the gap. CDR3 sequence reads: CASSQEPGGRETQYF. CDR3 in DNA: TGCGCCAGCAGCCAAGAGCCAGGAGGCCGGGAGACCCAGTACTTC.

This clone was detected once. The chain couples TRBV15 to TRBJ2-2; D remains unclear. Germline lookup yields CDR1 LNHNV and CDR2 YYDKDF (reference sequence). CDR3 length: 13 residues. Trimming removed 0 bases at V and 7 bases at J, with 6 bases between. The CDR3 DNA reads as TGTGCCACCAGCAGAGATTGGGTCGGGGAGCTGTTTTTT. Its translation is CATSRDWVGELFF.

The chain employs TRBV2 and TRBJ1-1, with D perhaps TRBD1 (6 bases). From germline, CDR1 is SNHLY and CDR2 FYNNEI. Trimming pared 1 base from V and 3 bases from J, leaving 15 bases between. This CDR3 has 16 residues. The CDR3 region is CASSEGRSGDDTEAFF. CDR3 bases: TGTGCCAGCAGTGAAGGGCGTTCAGGGGATGACACTGAAGCTTTCTTT.

J is TRBJ2-1 and V is TRBV4-3; D is possibly TRBD2 (5 bases). The CDR3 totals 14 residues. Germline values: CDR1 LGHNA, CDR2 YSLEER. V shed 0 bases and J shed 7 bases, with 10 bases lying between them. In DNA, the CDR3 is TGCGCCAGCAGCCAAGATGTAGGGAGAAATGAGCAGTTCTTC. Protein: CASSQDVGRNEQFF.

The chain combines TRBV4-3 with TRBJ2-7; the match to TRBD2 covers 13 bases. V dropped 1 base and J dropped 0; count of bases not matched to a gene: 6. Per the germline V gene, CDR1 is LGHNA and CDR2 is YSLEER. The CDR3 sequence is 18 residues long. As DNA, the CDR3 is TGCGCCAGCAGCCAAGCCACGGGACTAGCGGGGCCCTCCTACGAGCAGTACTTC. As protein: CASSQATGLAGPSYEQYF.

This clone was detected once. The chain carries TRBV4-1 and TRBJ2-2; no definite D call. The CDR3 has 13 amino acids. CDR1 MGHRA and CDR2 YSYEKL come from the germline V gene. Between the trimmed V and J ends, which lost 8 bases and 7 bases, there was a span of 14 bases. The CDR3, as DNA: TGCGCCAGCGACGGGCGAGGAAACGGGGAGCTGTTTTTT. It yields the protein CASDGRGNGELFF.

This chain links TRBV10-2 with TRBJ2-4, with TRBD1 identical over 10 bases. This CDR3 has 15 residues. Germline CDR1 is WSHSY and CDR2 is SAAADI. The trim removed 5 bases at V and 6 bases at J, leaving 7 bases unmatched. The CDR3: CASSPGTGAGNIQYF. The CDR3 region has the DNA TGCGCCAGCAGTCCCGGGACAGGGGCGGGAAACATTCAGTACTTC.

The chain carries TRBV7-3 and TRBJ2-1, with D perhaps TRBD1 or TRBD2 (5 bases each). The CDR3 extends over 15 amino acids. Deletions cut 4 bases from V and 0 bases from J, with 10 bases between. CDR1 is SGHTA and CDR2 is FQGTGA in the germline V gene. This CDR3 is CASSWDQSSYNEQFF. The CDR3 DNA is TGTGCCAGCAGCTGGGACCAGAGCTCCTACAATGAGCAGTTCTTC.

This clone was detected once. The rearrangement joins TRBV2 to TRBJ1-1; D is uncertain. CDR1 and CDR2 (germline): SNHLY, FYNNEI. V was cut by 2 bases and J by 0 bases, with 10 bases left in between. This CDR3 region has 15 residues. DNA for the CDR3: TGTGCCAGCAGTGAACCTGACAACATGAACACTGAAGCTTTCTTT. Its protein product is CASSEPDNMNTEAFF.

The genes are TRBV11-3 and TRBJ1-3; D possibly corresponds to TRBD1 (5 bases). Germline lookup yields CDR1 SGHNT and CDR2 YENEEA. The CDR3 totals 15 residues. Trimming shortened V by 5 bases and J by 5 bases, and 16 bases separated the two germline ends. CDR3 region: CASSGWQGERNTIYF. In DNA, the CDR3 is TGTGCCAGCAGCGGATGGCAGGGAGAGAGAAACACCATATATTTT.